These T cell receptor beta chains were read from a single sample in a study of blood T cell repertoires in COVID-19. This table comes from immunoSEQ multiplex PCR, and its TCRdb copy is limited to in-frame clones, with some not included. Counted here are 200,000 to 250,000 clones, approximately 86% occurring once; the ten biggest clones make up 1.4% to 1.5%. Specimen: peripheral blood. The receptors originated from a man aged 18 to 29 with active or convalescent COVID-19. Each CDR3 is given with its conserved first and last residue. The D gene is left open where the match is weak. Only some rows state a clone size, as once, few, many or a class for expanded clones.

cdr3_aa,cdr3_nt,v_call,cdr3_length,clone_size,d_call,j_call
CASSELGLAGNQPQHF,TGTGCCAGCAGTGAGTTGGGCCTGGCTGGCAATCAGCCCCAGCATTTT,TRBV6-1,16,NA,NA,TRBJ1-5
CASSFPFGTDTQYF,TGTGCCAGCAGTTTCCCCTTCGGCACAGATACGCAGTATTTT,TRBV28,14,NA,NA,TRBJ2-3
CSVDKGQRGYNEQFF,TGCAGCGTTGATAAGGGCCAGCGGGGGTACAATGAGCAGTTCTTC,TRBV29-1,15,NA,TRBD2,TRBJ2-1
CASSLIAGPRADEKLFF,TGTGCCAGCAGTTTAATCGCAGGGCCCCGGGCGGATGAAAAACTGTTTTTT,TRBV27,17,once,NA,TRBJ1-4
CARSFHNTGVDYEQYF,TGTGCCAGAAGCTTTCACAACACAGGGGTTGACTACGAGCAGTACTTC,TRBV5-3,16,NA,TRBD1,TRBJ2-7
CASSLGTENTEAFF,TGCGCCAGCAGCTTGGGGACAGAGAACACTGAAGCTTTCTTT,TRBV5-1,14,once,NA,TRBJ1-1
CAWSRRIEVFAGYTF,TGTGCCTGGAGCCGCCGGATTGAGGTTTTCGCGGGCTACACCTTC,TRBV30,15,NA,NA,TRBJ1-2
CASSADRGTNNSPLHF,TGTGCCAGCAGCGCAGACAGGGGCACGAATAATTCACCCCTCCACTTT,TRBV2,16,NA,TRBD1,TRBJ1-6
CASSHQREGRFYEQYF,TGTGCCAGCAGCCACCAGCGGGAGGGCCGCTTCTACGAGCAGTACTTC,TRBV4-2,16,NA,TRBD2,TRBJ2-7
CASSGVLAGGSYEQYF,TGTGCCAGCAGTGGCGTACTAGCGGGAGGTTCCTACGAGCAGTACTTC,TRBV27,16,NA,TRBD2,TRBJ2-7
CASRGRAEAGELFF,TGTGCCAGCCGAGGGAGGGCCGAGGCCGGGGAGCTGTTTTTT,TRBV19,14,many,TRBD2,TRBJ2-2
CASSQGTSGNTGELFF,TGCGCCAGCAGCCAAGGGACTAGCGGGAACACCGGGGAGCTGTTTTTT,TRBV4-3,16,NA,TRBD2,TRBJ2-2
CASSSRPGQGAAGELFF,TGTGCCAGTAGTAGCAGACCGGGACAGGGGGCGGCCGGGGAGCTGTTTTTT,TRBV19,17,NA,TRBD1,TRBJ2-2
CASSQGLNTEAFF,TGTGCCAGTTCCCAGGGTCTGAACACTGAAGCTTTCTTT,TRBV19,13,NA,NA,TRBJ1-1
CASSQESRQGTDTQYF,TGTGCCAGCAGCCAAGAGTCCAGACAGGGCACAGATACGCAGTATTTT,TRBV4-2,16,NA,NA,TRBJ2-3
CASSSSRGANEKLFF,TGTGCCAGCAGCTCCAGTCGGGGGGCTAATGAAAAACTGTTTTTT,TRBV11-2,15,once,NA,TRBJ1-4
CASSYSTAVPYEQYF,TGTGCCAGCAGTTACAGTACTGCCGTCCCCTACGAGCAGTACTTC,TRBV6-5,15,NA,NA,TRBJ2-7
CASALADGETFF,TGTGCTAGTGCCCTAGCGGACGGGGAAACGTTTTTT,TRBV12-5,12,NA,NA,TRBJ1-4
CASSESWAKNTEAFF,TGCGCCAGCAGTGAGTCATGGGCCAAGAACACTGAAGCTTTCTTT,TRBV10-1,15,NA,NA,TRBJ1-1
CATSSVGVQFF,TGTGCCACCAGCAGCGTCGGGGTGCAGTTCTTC,TRBV15,11,NA,NA,TRBJ2-1
CASSVGALVGNTIYF,TGTGCCAGCAGTGTAGGGGCTTTAGTTGGAAACACCATATATTTT,TRBV2,15,NA,NA,TRBJ1-3
CASSGPGQGNYGYTF,TGTGCCAGCAGCGGACCTGGACAGGGGAACTATGGCTACACCTTC,TRBV7-9,15,NA,TRBD1,TRBJ1-2
CASSRDLDRGENYGYTF,TGTGCCAGCAGCAGAGACCTGGACAGAGGAGAAAACTATGGCTACACCTTC,TRBV28,17,NA,NA,TRBJ1-2
CASSISYRDRSSNTGELFF,TGTGCCAGTAGTATCTCCTACCGGGACAGGTCATCGAACACCGGGGAGCTGTTTTTT,TRBV19,19,NA,TRBD1,TRBJ2-2
CASSLAGGAYNEQFF,TGCGCCAGCAGCTTGGCCGGGGGAGCCTACAATGAGCAGTTCTTC,TRBV5-1,15,NA,NA,TRBJ2-1
CASSYRGRQETQYF,TGTGCCAGCAGTTACAGGGGGAGACAAGAGACCCAGTACTTC,TRBV6-5,14,NA,NA,TRBJ2-5
CASSSTGNTEAFF,TGTGCCAGCAGCTCGACAGGGAACACTGAAGCTTTCTTT,TRBV5-8,13,NA,NA,TRBJ1-1
CSAGLAGGPGETQYF,TGCAGCGCTGGACTAGCGGGAGGGCCTGGAGAGACCCAGTACTTC,TRBV29-1,15,NA,TRBD2,TRBJ2-5
CAISESSGSSYNEQFF,TGTGCCATCAGTGAGTCGAGCGGGAGCTCCTACAATGAGCAGTTCTTC,TRBV10-3,16,NA,TRBD2,TRBJ2-1
CASTSSESTDTQYF,TGTGCCAGCACATCGAGCGAGAGCACAGATACGCAGTATTTT,TRBV21-1,14,NA,NA,TRBJ2-3
CAWSGRLAGGPPSETQYF,TGTGCCTGGAGTGGCCGACTAGCGGGAGGGCCGCCGTCAGAGACCCAGTACTTC,TRBV30,18,few,TRBD2,TRBJ2-5
CASSLGHLSLTEQYF,TGTGCCAGCAGCCTCGGACACCTGTCCCTAACCGAGCAGTACTTC,TRBV5-4,15,once,NA,TRBJ2-7
CASSYSRVRGDEQYF,TGTGCCAGCAGTTACTCGCGGGTCCGAGGCGACGAGCAGTACTTC,TRBV6-5,15,NA,NA,TRBJ2-7
CSVEDRGDGYTF,TGCAGCGTTGAAGATCGCGGGGATGGCTACACCTTC,TRBV29-1,12,NA,NA,TRBJ1-2
CASSPGERGRFPDTQYF,TGTGCCAGCAGCCCAGGGGAGAGGGGGCGATTCCCAGATACGCAGTATTTT,TRBV7-2,17,NA,TRBD1,TRBJ2-3
CASSTTALDSYEQYF,TGTGCCAGTAGTACGACCGCGCTTGACAGCTACGAGCAGTACTTC,TRBV19,15,NA,NA,TRBJ2-7